This is a list of T cell receptor beta chains from one sample in a study of blood T cells in healthy people across ages. TCRdb ran MiXCR on the 5' RACE reads and lists one entry per CDR3 protein. Of about 800,000 distinct CDR3 sequences listed, 58% were seen once; the top ten hold approximately 20%. The sample consisted of blood. These receptors came from a man aged 30-40 years in good health. CDR3s include the opening cysteine and the closing phenylalanine or tryptophan. The D gene is left open where the match is weak. The size entry is marked missing in some rows and otherwise reads once, few, many or a size class.

V	D	size	J	DNA	CDR3
TRBV7-2	NA	NA	TRBJ2-7	TGTGCCAGCAGCGAAGGATCTACGAGGGACGAGCAGTACTTC	CASSEGSTRDEQYF
TRBV12-3/TRBV12-4	NA	few	TRBJ2-5	TGTGCCAGCGGCGGCCCTGGAACGGAGACCCAGTACTTC	CASGGPGTETQYF
TRBV29-1	TRBD2	NA	TRBJ2-1	TGCAGCGTTGAAACTAGCGGGAGGAGGGATGAGCAGTTCTTC	CSVETSGRRDEQFF
TRBV3-1	NA	once	TRBJ1-4	TGTGCCACCGCACTTTCGGGAAAACTGTTTTTT	CATALSGKLFF
TRBV20-1	NA	few	TRBJ2-7	TGCAGTGCTCAATCGGGGTGGCAGTACTTC	CSAQSGWQYF
TRBV3-1	TRBD1	NA	TRBJ1-2	TGTGCCAGCAGGCCCCGGGACAGGGATTATGGCTACACCTTC	CASRPRDRDYGYTF
TRBV7-9	TRBD2	once	TRBJ2-5	TGTGCCAGCAGCTTATCGGGACTAGCGACCCAAGAGACCCAGTACTTC	CASSLSGLATQETQYF
TRBV5-6	NA	NA	TRBJ2-5	TGTGCCAGCACCGCTAGCGTGGGAAAGGAGACCCAGTACTTC	CASTASVGKETQYF
TRBV7-2	NA	NA	TRBJ2-7	TGCGCCAGCAACCCCCGAGTGTTTCTTCCCTACGAGCAGTACTTC	CASNPRVFLPYEQYF
TRBV7-2	NA	NA	TRBJ2-7	TGTGCCAGCAGCTTATATAGTGAGCAGTACTTC	CASSLYSEQYF
TRBV28	NA	NA	TRBJ2-7	TGTGCCAGCAGGCTACAGGGAAACTCCTACGAGCAGTACTTC	CASRLQGNSYEQYF
TRBV24-1	TRBD2	NA	TRBJ2-2	TGTGCCACCGGGACTACGAACACCGGGGAGCTGTTTTTT	CATGTTNTGELFF
TRBV29-1	NA	NA	TRBJ2-5	TGCAGCGCCGGAGGGGGGGCACGGGAGACCCGGTACTTC	CSAGGGARETRYF
TRBV20-1	NA	NA	TRBJ2-7	TGCAGTGCTAGAGATCCTCGACCCGGGACCCCCTACGAGCAGTACTTC	CSARDPRPGTPYEQYF
TRBV7-2	NA	NA	TRBJ2-7	TGTGCCAGCAGCTTTTCCCATAGCTCCTACGAGCAGTACTTC	CASSFSHSSYEQYF
TRBV6-1	NA	NA	TRBJ1-5	TGTGCCAGCAGTGGGACAGAAATTTACTATAGCAATCAGCCCCAGCATTTT	CASSGTEIYYSNQPQHF
TRBV29-1	NA	few	TRBJ2-7	TGCAGCGTACCACAGGGAGGCGAGCAGTACTTC	CSVPQGGEQYF
TRBV20-1	NA	NA	TRBJ1-2	TGCAGTGCTAGAGATAAAGGGCGTCCATTCTATGGCTACACCTTC	CSARDKGRPFYGYTF
TRBV20-1	TRBD2	NA	TRBJ2-7	TGCAGTGCTAGAAGGGGAGCGGGAGGCTACGAGCAGTACTTC	CSARRGAGGYEQYF
TRBV6-5	TRBD1	NA	TRBJ2-5	TGTGCCAGCAGAGACAGGGTCTGGGAGACCCAGTACTTC	CASRDRVWETQYF
TRBV24-1	NA	NA	TRBJ2-3	TGTGCCACCAGTGACCGGACGACAGATACGCAGTATTTT	CATSDRTTDTQYF
TRBV7-8	NA	NA	TRBJ2-1	TGTGCCAGCAGCTTAATCCCGGACTTACTTTACAATGAGCAGTTCTTC	CASSLIPDLLYNEQFF
TRBV27	NA	few	TRBJ2-5	TGTGCCAGCAGTTTTTTAGGGTCCCAAGAGACCCAGTACTTC	CASSFLGSQETQYF
TRBV12-3/TRBV12-4	TRBD1	NA	TRBJ1-2	TGTGCCAGCAGACGTCCAGGGGGTTTTTTCGGCTACACCTTC	CASRRPGGFFGYTF
TRBV12-5	NA	NA	TRBJ2-1	TGTGCTAGTGGTCCACCCAACCCAGACAGAAATGAGCAGTTCTTC	CASGPPNPDRNEQFF
TRBV7-8	NA	NA	TRBJ2-2	TGTGCCAGCAGCTCCGTGAACACCGGGGAGCTGTTTTTT	CASSSVNTGELFF
TRBV5-1	TRBD1	NA	TRBJ2-1	TGCGCCAGCAGCTGGATGGACAGGAGAAACAATGAGCAGTTCTTC	CASSWMDRRNNEQFF
TRBV20-1	NA	NA	TRBJ2-5	TGCAGTGCGGGGGGACAGACCCGTCCCTTCCAAGAGACCCAGTACTTC	CSAGGQTRPFQETQYF
TRBV29-1	NA	NA	TRBJ1-4	TGCAGCGCTGCAGGGCAAATAAATGAAAAACTGTTTTTT	CSAAGQINEKLFF
TRBV29-1	TRBD2	few	TRBJ2-5	TGCAGCGTAGGATTCGGGGAGGGTGGTGGGACCCAGTACTTC	CSVGFGEGGGTQYF
TRBV18	NA	NA	TRBJ2-5	TGTGCCAGCTCACCGGGACCAACCACGGAGACCCAGTACTTC	CASSPGPTTETQYF
TRBV29-1	TRBD2	few	TRBJ2-7	TGCAGCGTTATGGGACTAGCGGGAGCTACGACCCTCCTCGAGCAGTACTTC	CSVMGLAGATTLLEQYF
TRBV20-1	TRBD2	NA	TRBJ2-3	TGCAGTGCTGAGACTAGCGGGGGACCCACAGATACGCAGTATTTT	CSAETSGGPTDTQYF